The following is a T cell receptor (beta chain) sequence with its context. The CDR3 has 16 amino acids. Germline V gene data show CDR1 as SNHLY and CDR2 as FYNNEI. V was pared by 6 bases and J by 3 bases, with 7 bases of the junction left unmatched. Original methodology: Amplification with reference gene primers provided the estimates of nucleated cell counts. The assay was immunoSEQ multiplex PCR, and TCRdb's table has in-frame clones only and misses some. Clonal size and the V and J genes are those of that table, whereas D and trimming came from the DNA. The sample yields roughly 130,000 clones, 70% to 85% seen once. This entry comes from a study of blood T cell repertoires in COVID-19. Overall study context: COVID-19 samples from acute and convalescent phases originated in the United States, Italy and Spain. PBMCs, B-cell-depleted T cells, or T cells provided the cDNA or gDNA that made up the material.

This clonotype originated in a woman in her fifties or sixties with acute or convalescent COVID-19. V and J are TRBV2 and TRBJ2-3; 12 bases line up with TRBD2. The sequenced sample consisted of peripheral blood. The CDR3: CASRVTSGGRTDTQYF. In DNA, the CDR3 is TGTGCCAGCAGAGTGACTAGCGGGGGTAGGACAGATACGCAGTATTTT. Full variable domain (remainder filled in from reference TRBV2 and TRBJ2-3): EPEVTQTPSHQVTQMGQEVILRCVPISNHLYFYWYRQILGQKVEFLVSFYNNEISEKSEIFDDQFSVERPDGSNFTLKIRSTKLEDSAMYFCASRVTSGGRTDTQYFGPGTRLTVL.